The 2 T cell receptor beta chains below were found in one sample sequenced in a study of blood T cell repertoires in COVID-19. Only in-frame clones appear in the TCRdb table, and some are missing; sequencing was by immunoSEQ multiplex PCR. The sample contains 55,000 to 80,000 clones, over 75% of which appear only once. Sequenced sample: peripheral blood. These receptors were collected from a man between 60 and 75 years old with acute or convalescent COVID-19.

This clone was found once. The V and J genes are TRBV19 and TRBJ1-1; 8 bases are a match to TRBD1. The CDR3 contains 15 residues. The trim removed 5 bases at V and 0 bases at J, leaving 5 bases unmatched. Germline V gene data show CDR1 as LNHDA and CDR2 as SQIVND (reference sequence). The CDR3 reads CASSPGQAMNTEAFF. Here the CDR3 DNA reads TGTGCCAGTAGTCCGGGACAGGCAATGAACACTGAAGCTTTCTTT.

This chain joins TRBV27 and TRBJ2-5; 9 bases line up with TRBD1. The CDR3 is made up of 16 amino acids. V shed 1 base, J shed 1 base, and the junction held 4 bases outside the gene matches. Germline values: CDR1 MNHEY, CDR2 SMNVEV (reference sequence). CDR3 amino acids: CASSLWGTGTQETQYF. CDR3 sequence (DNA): TGTGCCAGCAGTTTATGGGGGACAGGGACCCAAGAGACCCAGTACTTC.